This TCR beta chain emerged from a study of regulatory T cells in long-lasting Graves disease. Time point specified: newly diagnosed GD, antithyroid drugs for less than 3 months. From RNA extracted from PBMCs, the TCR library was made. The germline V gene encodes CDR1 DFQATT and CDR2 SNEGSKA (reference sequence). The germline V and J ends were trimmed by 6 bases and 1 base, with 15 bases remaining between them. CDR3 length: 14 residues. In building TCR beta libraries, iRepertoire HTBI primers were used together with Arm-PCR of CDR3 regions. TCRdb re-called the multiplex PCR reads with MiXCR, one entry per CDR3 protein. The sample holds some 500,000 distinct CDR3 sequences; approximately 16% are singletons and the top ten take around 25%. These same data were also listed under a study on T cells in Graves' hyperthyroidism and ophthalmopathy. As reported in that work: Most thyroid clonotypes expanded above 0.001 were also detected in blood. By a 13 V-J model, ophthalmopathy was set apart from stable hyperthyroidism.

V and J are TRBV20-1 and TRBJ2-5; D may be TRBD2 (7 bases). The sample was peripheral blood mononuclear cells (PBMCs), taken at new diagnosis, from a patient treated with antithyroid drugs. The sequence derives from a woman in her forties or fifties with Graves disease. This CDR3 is CSAPEGGIQETQYF. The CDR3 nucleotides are TGCAGTGCCCCAGAGGGGGGGATCCAAGAGACCCAGTACTTC.